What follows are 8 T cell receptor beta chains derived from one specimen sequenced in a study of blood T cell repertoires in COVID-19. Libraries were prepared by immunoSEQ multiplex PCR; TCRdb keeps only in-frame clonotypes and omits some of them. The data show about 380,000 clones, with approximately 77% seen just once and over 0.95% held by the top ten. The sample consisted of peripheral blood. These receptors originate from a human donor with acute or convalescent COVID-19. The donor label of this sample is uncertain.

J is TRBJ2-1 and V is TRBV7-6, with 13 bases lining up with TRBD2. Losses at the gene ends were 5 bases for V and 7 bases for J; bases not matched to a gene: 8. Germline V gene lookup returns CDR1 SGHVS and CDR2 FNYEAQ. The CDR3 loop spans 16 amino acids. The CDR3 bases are TGTGCCAGCAGCCCGATAGCGGGACTAGCGGGGAATGAGCAGTTCTTC. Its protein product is CASSPIAGLAGNEQFF. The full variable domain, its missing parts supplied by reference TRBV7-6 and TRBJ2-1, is GAGVSQSPRYKVTKRGQDVALRCDPISGHVSLYWYRQALGQGPEFLTYFNYEAQQDKSGLPNDRFSAERPEGSISTLTIQRTEQRDSAMYRCASSPIAGLAGNEQFFGPGTRLTVL.

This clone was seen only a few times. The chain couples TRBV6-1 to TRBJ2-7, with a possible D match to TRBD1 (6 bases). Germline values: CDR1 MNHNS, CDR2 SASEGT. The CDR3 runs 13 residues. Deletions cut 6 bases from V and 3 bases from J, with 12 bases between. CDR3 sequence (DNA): TGTGCCAGCAGCTCGGGACACTTCTACGAGCAGTACTTC. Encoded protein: CASSSGHFYEQYF.

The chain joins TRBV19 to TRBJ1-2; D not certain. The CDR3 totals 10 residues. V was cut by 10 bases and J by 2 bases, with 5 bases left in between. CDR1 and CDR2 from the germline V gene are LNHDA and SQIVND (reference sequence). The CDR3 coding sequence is TGTGCCACCGCGAACTATGGCTACACCTTC. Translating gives CATANYGYTF.

CDR3 protein: CASSPGPETQYF. For the CDR3, the DNA is TGTGCCAGCTCACCAGGCCCAGAGACCCAGTACTTC. The chain recombines TRBV18 with TRBJ2-5; D is undetermined. Trimming stripped 2 bases from V and 4 bases from J, with 5 bases between. Germline CDR1 reads KGHSH; CDR2 reads LQKENI. The CDR3 loop spans 12 amino acids.

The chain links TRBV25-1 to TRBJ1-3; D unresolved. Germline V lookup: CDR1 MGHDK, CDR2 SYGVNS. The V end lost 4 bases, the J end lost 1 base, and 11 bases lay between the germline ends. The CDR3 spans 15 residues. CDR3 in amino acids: CASSVLGASGNTIYF. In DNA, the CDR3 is TGTGCCAGCAGTGTACTCGGAGCTTCTGGAAACACCATATATTTT.

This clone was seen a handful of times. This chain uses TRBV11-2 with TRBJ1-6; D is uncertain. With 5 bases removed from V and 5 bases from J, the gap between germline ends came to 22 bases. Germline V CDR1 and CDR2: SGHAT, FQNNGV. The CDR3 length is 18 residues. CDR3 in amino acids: CASSTREGSALNNSPLHF. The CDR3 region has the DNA TGTGCCAGCAGCACCCGGGAAGGGTCGGCCCTCAATAATTCACCCCTCCACTTT.

The CDR3: CASSSRGRRTYNEQFF. The DNA for the CDR3 is TGTGCCAGCAGCTCCAGGGGGAGGCGAACCTACAATGAGCAGTTCTTC. V gene TRBV7-2 combines with J gene TRBJ2-1; tentative D call: TRBD1 (7 bases). The CDR3 spans 16 residues. Germline V gene data show CDR1 as SGHTA and CDR2 as FQGNSA. The V end lost 4 bases, the J end lost 2 bases, and 15 bases lay between the germline ends.

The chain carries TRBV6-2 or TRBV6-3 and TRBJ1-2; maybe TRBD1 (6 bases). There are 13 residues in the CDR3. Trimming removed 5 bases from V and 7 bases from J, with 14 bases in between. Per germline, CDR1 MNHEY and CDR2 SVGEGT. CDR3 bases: TGTGCCAGCAGTGCGGACAGAGTCCGTGGCTACACCTTC. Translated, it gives CASSADRVRGYTF.